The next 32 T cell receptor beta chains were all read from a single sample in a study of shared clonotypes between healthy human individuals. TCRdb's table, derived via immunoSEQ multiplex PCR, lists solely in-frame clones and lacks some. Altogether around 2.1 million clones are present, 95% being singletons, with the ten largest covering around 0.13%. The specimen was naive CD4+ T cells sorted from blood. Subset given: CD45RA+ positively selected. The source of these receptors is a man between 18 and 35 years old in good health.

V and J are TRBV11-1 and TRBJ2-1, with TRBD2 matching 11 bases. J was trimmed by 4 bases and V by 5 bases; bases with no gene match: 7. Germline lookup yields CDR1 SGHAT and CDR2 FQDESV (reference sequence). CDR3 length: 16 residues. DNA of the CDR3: TGTGCCAGCAGCGGTCCGGGACTAGCGGAGTACAATGAGCAGTTCTTC. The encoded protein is CASSGPGLAEYNEQFF.

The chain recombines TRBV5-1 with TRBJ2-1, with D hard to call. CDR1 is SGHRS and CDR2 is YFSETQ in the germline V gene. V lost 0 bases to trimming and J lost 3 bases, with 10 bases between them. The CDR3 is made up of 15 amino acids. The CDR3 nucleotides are TGCGCCAGCAGCTTGGAAGTGACGATCTACAATGAGCAGTTCTTC. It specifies CASSLEVTIYNEQFF.

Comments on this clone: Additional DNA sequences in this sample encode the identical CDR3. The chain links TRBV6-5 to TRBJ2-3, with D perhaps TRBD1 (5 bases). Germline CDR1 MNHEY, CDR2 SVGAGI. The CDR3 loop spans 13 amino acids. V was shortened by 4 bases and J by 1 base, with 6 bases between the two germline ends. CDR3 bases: TGTGCCAGCAGTTCGACAGGCACAGATACGCAGTATTTT. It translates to CASSSTGTDTQYF.

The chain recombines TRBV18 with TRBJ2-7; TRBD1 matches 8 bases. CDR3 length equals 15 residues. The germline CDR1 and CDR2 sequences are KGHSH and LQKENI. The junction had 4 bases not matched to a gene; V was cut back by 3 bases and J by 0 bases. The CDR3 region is CASSPPGQASYEQYF. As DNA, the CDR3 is TGTGCCAGCTCACCGCCGGGACAGGCCTCCTACGAGCAGTACTTC.

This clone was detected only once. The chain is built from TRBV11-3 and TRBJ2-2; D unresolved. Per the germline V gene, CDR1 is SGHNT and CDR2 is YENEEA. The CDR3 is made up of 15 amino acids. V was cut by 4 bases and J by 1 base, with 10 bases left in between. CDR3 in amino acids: CASSSADENTGELFF. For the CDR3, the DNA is TGTGCCAGCAGCTCCGCCGACGAGAACACCGGGGAGCTGTTTTTT.

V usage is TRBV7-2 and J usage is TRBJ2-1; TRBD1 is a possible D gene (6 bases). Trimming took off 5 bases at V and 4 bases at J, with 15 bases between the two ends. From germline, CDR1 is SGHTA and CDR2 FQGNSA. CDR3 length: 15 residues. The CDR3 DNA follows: TGTGCCAGCAGCCCCGACAGGCGGGCGTACAATGAGCAGTTCTTC. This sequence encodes CASSPDRRAYNEQFF.

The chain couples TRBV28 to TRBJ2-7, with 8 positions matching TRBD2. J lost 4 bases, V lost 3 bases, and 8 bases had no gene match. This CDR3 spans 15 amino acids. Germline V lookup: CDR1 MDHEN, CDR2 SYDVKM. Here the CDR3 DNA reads TGTGCCAGCAGTTTTCGGGGGGGGTTTCATTACGAGCAGTACTTC. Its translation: CASSFRGGFHYEQYF.

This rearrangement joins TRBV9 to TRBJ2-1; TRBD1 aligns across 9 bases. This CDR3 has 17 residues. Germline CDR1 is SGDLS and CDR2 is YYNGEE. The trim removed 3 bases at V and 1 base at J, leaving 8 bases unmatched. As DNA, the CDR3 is TGTGCCAGCAGCGGGCCTAGGGGGACAGGGTCCTACAATGAGCAGTTCTTC. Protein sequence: CASSGPRGTGSYNEQFF.

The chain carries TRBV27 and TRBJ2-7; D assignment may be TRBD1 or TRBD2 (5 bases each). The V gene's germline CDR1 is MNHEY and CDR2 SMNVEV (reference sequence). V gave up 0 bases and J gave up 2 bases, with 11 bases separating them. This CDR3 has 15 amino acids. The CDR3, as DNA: TGTGCCAGCAGTTTATCGGGACGGCTAACCTACGAGCAGTACTTC. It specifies CASSLSGRLTYEQYF.

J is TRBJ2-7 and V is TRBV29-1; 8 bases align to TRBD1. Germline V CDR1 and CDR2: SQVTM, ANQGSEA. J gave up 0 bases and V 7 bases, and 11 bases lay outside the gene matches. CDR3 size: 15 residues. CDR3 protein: CSALTGASSSYEQYF. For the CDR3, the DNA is TGCAGCGCCCTGACAGGGGCTTCTAGCTCCTACGAGCAGTACTTC.

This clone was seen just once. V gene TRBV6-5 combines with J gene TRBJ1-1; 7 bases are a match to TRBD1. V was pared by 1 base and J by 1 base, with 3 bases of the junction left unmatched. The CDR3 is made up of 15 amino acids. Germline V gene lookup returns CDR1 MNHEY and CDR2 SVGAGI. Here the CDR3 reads CASSYLDRKNTEAFF. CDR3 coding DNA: TGTGCCAGCAGTTACTTGGACAGGAAGAACACTGAAGCTTTCTTT.

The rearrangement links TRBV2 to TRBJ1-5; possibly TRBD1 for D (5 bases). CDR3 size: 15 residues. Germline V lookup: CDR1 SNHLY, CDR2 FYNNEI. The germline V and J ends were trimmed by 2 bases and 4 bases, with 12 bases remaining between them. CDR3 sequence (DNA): TGTGCCAGCAGTGAATTTGGCAGGGAGAATCAGCCCCAGCATTTT. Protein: CASSEFGRENQPQHF. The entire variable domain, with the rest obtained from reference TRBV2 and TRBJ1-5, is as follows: EPEVTQTPSHQVTQMGQEVILRCVPISNHLYFYWYRQILGQKVEFLVSFYNNEISEKSEIFDDQFSVERPDGSNFTLKIRSTKLEDSAMYFCASSEFGRENQPQHFGDGTRLSIL.

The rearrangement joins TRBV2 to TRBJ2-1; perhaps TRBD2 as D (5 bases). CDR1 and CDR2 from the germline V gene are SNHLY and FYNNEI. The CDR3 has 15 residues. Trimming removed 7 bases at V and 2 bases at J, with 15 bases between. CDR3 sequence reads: CASNLGGLTYNEQFF. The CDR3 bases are TGTGCCAGCAACCTAGGAGGACTCACCTACAATGAGCAGTTCTTC.

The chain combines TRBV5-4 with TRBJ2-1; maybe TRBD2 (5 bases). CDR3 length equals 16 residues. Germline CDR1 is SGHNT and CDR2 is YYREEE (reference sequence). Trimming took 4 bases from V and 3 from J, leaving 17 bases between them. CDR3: CASSPDYDVGYNEQFF. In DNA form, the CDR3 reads TGTGCCAGCAGCCCCGACTACGATGTGGGCTACAATGAGCAGTTCTTC.

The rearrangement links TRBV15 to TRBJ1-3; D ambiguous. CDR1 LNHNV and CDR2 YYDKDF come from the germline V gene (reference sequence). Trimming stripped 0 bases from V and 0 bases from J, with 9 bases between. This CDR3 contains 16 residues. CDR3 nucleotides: TGTGCCACCAGCAGAGATTTGGCCTTCTCTGGAAACACCATATATTTT. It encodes CATSRDLAFSGNTIYF. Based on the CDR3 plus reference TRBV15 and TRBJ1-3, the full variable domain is DAMVIQNPRYQVTQFGKPVTLSCSQTLNHNVMYWYQQKSSQAPKLLFHYYDKDFNNEADTPDNFQSRRPNTSFCFLDIRSPGLGDTAMYLCATSRDLAFSGNTIYFGEGSWLTVV.

Written as DNA, the CDR3 is TGTGCCAGCAGCGTAGAGGGCTGGGGATCACCCCTCCACTTT. Translating it yields CASSVEGWGSPLHF. The chain couples TRBV9 to TRBJ1-6; D unclear. The CDR3 contains 14 residues. The germline gives CDR1 SGDLS, CDR2 YYNGEE. Trimming shortened V by 0 bases and J by 10 bases, and 11 bases separated the two germline ends. The full variable domain, with the rest looked up from reference TRBV9 and TRBJ1-6, is DSGVTQTPKHLITATGQRVTLRCSPRSGDLSVYWYQQSLDQGLQFLIQYYNGEERAKGNILERFSAQQFPDLHSELNLSSLELGDSALYFCASSVEGWGSPLHFGNGTRLTVT.

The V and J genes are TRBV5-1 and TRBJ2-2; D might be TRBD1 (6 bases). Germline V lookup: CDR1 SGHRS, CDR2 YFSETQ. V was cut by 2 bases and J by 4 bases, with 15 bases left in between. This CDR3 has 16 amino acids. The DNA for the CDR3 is TGCGCCAGCAGCTTCATGCAGGGGAAGAGCACCGGGGAGCTGTTTTTT. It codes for CASSFMQGKSTGELFF.

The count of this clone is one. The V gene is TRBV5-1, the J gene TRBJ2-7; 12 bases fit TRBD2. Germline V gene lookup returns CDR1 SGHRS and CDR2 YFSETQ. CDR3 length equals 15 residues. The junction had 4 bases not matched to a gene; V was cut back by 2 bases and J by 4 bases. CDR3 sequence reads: CASSLYGTSGYEQYF. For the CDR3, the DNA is TGCGCCAGCAGCTTATACGGGACTAGCGGGTACGAGCAGTACTTC.

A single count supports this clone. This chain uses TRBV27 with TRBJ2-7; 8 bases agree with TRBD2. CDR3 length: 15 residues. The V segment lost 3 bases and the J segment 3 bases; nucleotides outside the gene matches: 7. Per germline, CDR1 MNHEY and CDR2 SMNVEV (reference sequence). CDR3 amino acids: CASSFQGLASYEQYF. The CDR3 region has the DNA TGTGCCAGCAGTTTCCAAGGACTAGCTAGCTACGAGCAGTACTTC.

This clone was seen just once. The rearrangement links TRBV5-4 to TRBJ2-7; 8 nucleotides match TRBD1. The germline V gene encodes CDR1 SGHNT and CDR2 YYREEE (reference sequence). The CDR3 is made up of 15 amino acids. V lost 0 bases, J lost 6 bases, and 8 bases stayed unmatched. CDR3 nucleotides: TGTGCCAGCAGCTTGGGGTCTCAGGGGGCGACCGAGCAGTACTTC. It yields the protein CASSLGSQGATEQYF.

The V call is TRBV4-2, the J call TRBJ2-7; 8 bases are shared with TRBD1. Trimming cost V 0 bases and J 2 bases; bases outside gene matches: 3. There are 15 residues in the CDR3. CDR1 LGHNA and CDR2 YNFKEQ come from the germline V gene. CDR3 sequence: CASSQDSTGAYEQYF. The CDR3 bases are TGTGCCAGCAGCCAAGATTCGACAGGGGCCTACGAGCAGTACTTC.

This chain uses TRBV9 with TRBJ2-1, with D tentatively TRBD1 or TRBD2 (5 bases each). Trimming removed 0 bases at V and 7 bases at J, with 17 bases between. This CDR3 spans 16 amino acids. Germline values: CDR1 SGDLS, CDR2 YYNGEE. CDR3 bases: TGTGCCAGCAGCGTAGCCCCACGGGACCCGGGGAATGAGCAGTTCTTC. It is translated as CASSVAPRDPGNEQFF.

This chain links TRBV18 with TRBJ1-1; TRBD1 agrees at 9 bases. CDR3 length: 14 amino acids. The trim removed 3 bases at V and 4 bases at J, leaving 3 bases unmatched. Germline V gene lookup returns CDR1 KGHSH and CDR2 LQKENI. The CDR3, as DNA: TGTGCCAGCTCACCTCGGGACAGGGTCACTGAAGCTTTCTTT. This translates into CASSPRDRVTEAFF.

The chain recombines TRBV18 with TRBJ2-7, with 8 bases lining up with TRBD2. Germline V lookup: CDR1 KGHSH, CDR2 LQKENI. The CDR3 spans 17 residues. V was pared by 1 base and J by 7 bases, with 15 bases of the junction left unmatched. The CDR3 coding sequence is TGTGCCAGCTCACCACTTTTTGGCGGGGGGCCCGCCGTTGAGCAGTACTTC. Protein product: CASSPLFGGGPAVEQYF.

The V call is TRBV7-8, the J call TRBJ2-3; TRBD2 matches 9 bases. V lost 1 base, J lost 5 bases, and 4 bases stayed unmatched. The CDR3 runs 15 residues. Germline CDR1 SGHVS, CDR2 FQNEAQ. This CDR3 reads CASSLERGVGDTQYF. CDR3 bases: TGTGCCAGCAGCTTAGAGCGGGGGGTGGGAGATACGCAGTATTTT.

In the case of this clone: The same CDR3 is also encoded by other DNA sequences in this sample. The CDR3 is CASSLGTPDTQYF. CDR3 coding DNA: TGTGCCAGCAGCTTAGGGACCCCAGATACGCAGTATTTT. The chain is built from TRBV7-9 and TRBJ2-3, with D unclear. Trimming shortened V by 1 base and J by 4 bases, and 6 bases separated the two germline ends. The CDR3 loop spans 13 amino acids. CDR1 is SEHNR and CDR2 is FQNEAQ in the germline V gene (reference sequence).

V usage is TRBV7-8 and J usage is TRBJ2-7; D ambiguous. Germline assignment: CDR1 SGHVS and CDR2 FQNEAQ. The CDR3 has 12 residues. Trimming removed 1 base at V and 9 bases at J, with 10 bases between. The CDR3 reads CASSLEGKGQYF. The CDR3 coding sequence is TGTGCCAGCAGCTTAGAGGGAAAGGGGCAGTACTTC.

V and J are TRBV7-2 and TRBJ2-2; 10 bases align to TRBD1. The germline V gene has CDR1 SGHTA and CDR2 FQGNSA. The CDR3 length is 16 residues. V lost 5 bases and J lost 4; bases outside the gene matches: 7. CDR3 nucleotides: TGTGCCAGCAGCCGGGGACAGGGGCGAGGCACCGGGGAGCTGTTTTTT. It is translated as CASSRGQGRGTGELFF.

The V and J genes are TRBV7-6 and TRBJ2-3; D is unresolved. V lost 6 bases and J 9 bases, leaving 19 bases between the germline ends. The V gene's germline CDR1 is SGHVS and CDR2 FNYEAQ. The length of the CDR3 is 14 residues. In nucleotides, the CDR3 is TGTGCCAGCAGTTCCCAAGCAGGTACCGACACGCAGTATTTT. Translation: CASSSQAGTDTQYF. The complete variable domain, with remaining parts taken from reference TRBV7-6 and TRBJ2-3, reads GAGVSQSPRYKVTKRGQDVALRCDPISGHVSLYWYRQALGQGPEFLTYFNYEAQQDKSGLPNDRFSAERPEGSISTLTIQRTEQRDSAMYRCASSSQAGTDTQYFGPGTRLTVL.

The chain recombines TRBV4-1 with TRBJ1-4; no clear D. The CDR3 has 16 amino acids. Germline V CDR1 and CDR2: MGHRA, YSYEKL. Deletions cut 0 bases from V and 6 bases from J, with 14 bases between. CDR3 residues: CASSQDVGRVDEKLFF. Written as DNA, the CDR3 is TGCGCCAGCAGCCAAGATGTAGGGAGGGTGGATGAAAAACTGTTTTTT.

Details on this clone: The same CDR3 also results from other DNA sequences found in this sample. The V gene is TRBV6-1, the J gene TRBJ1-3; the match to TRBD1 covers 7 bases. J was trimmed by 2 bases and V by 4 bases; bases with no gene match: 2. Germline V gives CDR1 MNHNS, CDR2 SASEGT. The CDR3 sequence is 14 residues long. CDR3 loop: CASSAGTAGNTIYF. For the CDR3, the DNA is TGTGCCAGCAGTGCCGGGACAGCTGGAAACACCATATATTTT.

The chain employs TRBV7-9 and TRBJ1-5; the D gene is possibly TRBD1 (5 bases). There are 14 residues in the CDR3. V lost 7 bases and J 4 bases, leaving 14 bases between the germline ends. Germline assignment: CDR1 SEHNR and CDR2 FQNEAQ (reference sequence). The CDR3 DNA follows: TGTGCCAGCACCGAGGGGACGGGGAATCAGCCCCAGCATTTT. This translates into CASTEGTGNQPQHF.